This TCR beta chain emerged from a study of T cells in Graves' hyperthyroidism and ophthalmopathy. The CDR3 covers 12 residues. Germline loops: CDR1 SQVTM, CDR2 ANQGSEA. V lost 5 bases and J lost 3, with 11 bases in between. Newly diagnosed hyperthyroidism patients aged 18 to 65 years had disease lasting under 2 months. RNA transcripts provided the source from which TCR beta CDR3 regions were amplified. The TCR CDR3 was amplified in a first-round RT-PCR using the HTBI primer set. Each CDR3 protein is one row after TCRdb ran MiXCR on the multiplex PCR reads. Seen here are some 740,000 distinct CDR3 sequences, 12% to 15% observed once, and the top ten hold about a tenth. This clonotype was seen only a few times. Its antigen remains unidentified. Findings and limits, study-wide: Blood also showed most of the thyroid clonotypes that were expanded above 0.001.

The receptor comes from a woman between 18 and 30 years old with Graves' hyperthyroidism. V and J are TRBV29-1 and TRBJ2-7, with D maybe TRBD2 (6 bases). The sample taken for sequencing was blood. CDR3 coding DNA: TGCAGCGTTCCGGGGGTAGGCTACGAGCAGTACTTC. Translation: CSVPGVGYEQYF.